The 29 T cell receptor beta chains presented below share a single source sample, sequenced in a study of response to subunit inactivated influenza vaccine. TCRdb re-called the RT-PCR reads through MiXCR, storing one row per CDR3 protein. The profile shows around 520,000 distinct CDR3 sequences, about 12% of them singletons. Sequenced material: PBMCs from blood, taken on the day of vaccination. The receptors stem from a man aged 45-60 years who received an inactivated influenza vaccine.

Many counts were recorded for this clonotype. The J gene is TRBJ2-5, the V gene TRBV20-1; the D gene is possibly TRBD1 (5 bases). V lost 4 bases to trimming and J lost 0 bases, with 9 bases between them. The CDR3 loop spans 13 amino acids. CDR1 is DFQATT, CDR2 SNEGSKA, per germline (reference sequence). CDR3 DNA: TGCAGTGCTAAAAGGACAAACCAAGAGACCCAGTACTTC. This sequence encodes CSAKRTNQETQYF.

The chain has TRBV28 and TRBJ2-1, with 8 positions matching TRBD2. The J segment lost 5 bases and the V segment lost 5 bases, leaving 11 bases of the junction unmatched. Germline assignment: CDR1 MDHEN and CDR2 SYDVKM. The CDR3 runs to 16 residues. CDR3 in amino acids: CASSTSQRGNDNEQFF. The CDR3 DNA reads TGTGCCAGCAGTACGTCCCAGCGGGGGAATGACAATGAGCAGTTCTTC.

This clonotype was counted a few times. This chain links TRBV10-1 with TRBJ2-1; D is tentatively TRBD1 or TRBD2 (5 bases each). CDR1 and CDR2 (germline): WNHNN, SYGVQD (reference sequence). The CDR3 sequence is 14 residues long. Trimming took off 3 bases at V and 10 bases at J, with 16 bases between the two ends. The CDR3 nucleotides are TGCGCCAGCAGTGATATAAGAGGGGTAGGAGAGCAGTTCTTC. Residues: CASSDIRGVGEQFF.

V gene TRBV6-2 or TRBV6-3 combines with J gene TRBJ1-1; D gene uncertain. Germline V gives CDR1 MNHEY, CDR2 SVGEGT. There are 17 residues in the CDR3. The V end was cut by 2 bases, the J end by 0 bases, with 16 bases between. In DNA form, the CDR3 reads TGTGCCAGCAGTTACCCCGCCCGTGGAGGGTTGAACACTGAAGCTTTCTTT. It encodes CASSYPARGGLNTEAFF.

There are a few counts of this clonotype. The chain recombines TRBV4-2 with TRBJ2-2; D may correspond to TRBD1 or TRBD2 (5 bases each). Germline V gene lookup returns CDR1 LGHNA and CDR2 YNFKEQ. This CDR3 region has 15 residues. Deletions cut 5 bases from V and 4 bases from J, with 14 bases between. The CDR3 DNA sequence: TGTGCCAGCAGCGGTTCAGGGCGGGTCACCGGGGAGCTGTTTTTT. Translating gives CASSGSGRVTGELFF.

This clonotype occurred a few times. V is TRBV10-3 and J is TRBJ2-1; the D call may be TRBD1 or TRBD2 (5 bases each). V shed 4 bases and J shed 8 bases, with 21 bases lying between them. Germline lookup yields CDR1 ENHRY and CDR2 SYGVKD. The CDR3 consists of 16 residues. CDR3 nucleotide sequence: TGTGCCATCAGTGGACACCGGGACCAACGTAGCGATGAGCAGTTCTTC. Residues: CAISGHRDQRSDEQFF.

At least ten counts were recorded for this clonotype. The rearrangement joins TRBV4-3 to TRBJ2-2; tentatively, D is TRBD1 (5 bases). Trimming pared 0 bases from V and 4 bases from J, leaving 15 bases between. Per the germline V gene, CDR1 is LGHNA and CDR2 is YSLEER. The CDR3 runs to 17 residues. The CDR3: CASSQDTDWGTTGELFF. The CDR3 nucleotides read TGCGCCAGCAGCCAAGATACTGACTGGGGCACCACCGGGGAGCTGTTTTTT.

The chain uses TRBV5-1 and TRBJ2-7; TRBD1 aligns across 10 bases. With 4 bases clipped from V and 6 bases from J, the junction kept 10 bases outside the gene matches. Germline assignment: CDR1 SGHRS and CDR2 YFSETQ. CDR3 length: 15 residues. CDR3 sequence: CASSPVDRGRGEQYF. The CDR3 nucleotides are TGCGCCAGCAGCCCCGTAGACAGGGGGCGAGGCGAGCAGTACTTC.

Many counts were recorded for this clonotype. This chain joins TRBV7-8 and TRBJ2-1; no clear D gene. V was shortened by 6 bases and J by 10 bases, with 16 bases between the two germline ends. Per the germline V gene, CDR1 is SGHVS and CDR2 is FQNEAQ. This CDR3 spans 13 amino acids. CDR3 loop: CASSHSWPGEQFF. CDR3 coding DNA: TGTGCCAGCAGTCACTCATGGCCCGGGGAGCAGTTCTTC.

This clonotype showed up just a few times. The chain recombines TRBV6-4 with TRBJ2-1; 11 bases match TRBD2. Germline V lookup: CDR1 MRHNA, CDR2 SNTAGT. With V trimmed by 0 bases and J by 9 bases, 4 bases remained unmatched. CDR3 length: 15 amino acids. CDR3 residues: CASSDSTSGGFEQFF. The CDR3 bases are TGTGCCAGCAGTGACTCAACTAGCGGGGGTTTTGAGCAGTTCTTC.

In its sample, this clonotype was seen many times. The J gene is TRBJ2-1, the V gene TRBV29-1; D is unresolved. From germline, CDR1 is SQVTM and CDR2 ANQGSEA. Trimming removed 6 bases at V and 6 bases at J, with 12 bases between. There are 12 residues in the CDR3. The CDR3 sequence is CSVAVSSNEQFF. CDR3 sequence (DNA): TGCAGCGTGGCGGTAAGCAGCAATGAGCAGTTCTTC.

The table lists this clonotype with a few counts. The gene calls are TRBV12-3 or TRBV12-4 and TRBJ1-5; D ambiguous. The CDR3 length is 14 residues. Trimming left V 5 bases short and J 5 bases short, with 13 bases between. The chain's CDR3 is CASSRVGSHQPQHF. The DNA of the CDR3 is TGTGCCAGCAGTCGGGTGGGGAGTCATCAGCCCCAGCATTTT.

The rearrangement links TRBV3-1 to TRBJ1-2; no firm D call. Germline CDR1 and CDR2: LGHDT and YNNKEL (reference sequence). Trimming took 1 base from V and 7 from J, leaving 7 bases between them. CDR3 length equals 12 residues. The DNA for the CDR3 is TGTGCCAGCAGCCAAGGAGGTAGTGGCTACACCTTC. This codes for CASSQGGSGYTF. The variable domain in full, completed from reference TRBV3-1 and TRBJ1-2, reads DTAVSQTPKYLVTQMGNDKSIKCEQNLGHDTMYWYKQDSKKFLKIMFSYNNKELIINETVPNRFSPKSPDKAHLNLHINSLELGDSAVYFCASSQGGSGYTFGSGTRLTVV.

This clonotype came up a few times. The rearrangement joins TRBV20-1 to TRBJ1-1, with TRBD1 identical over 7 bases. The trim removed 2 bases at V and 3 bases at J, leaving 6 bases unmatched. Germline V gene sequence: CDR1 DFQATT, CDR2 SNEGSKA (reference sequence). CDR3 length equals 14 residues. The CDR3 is CSARTRQGDTEAFF. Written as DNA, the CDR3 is TGCAGTGCTAGAACCCGACAGGGTGACACTGAAGCTTTCTTT.

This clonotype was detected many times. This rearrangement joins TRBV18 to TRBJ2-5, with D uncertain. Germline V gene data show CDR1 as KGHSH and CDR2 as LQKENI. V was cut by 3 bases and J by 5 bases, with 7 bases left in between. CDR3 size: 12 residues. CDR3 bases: TGTGCCAGCTCACCTCTAAGGGAGACCCAGTACTTC. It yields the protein CASSPLRETQYF.

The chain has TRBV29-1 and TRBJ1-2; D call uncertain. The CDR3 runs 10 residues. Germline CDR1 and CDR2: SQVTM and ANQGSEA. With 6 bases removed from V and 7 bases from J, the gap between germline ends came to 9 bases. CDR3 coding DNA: TGCAGCGTCGACGATGGTGGCTACACCTTC. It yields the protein CSVDDGGYTF. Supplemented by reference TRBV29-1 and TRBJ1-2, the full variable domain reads SAVISQKPSRDICQRGTSLTIQCQVDSQVTMMFWYRQQPGQSLTLIATANQGSEATYESGFVIDKFPISRPNLTFSTLTVSNMSPEDSSIYLCSVDDGGYTFGSGTRLTVV.

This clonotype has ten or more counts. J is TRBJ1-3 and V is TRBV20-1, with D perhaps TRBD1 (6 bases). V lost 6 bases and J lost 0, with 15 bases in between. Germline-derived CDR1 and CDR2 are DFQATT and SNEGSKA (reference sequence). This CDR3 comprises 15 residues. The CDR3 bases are TGCAGTGCCACCCCGGGGGCCCTCTCTGGAAACACCATATATTTT. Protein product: CSATPGALSGNTIYF.

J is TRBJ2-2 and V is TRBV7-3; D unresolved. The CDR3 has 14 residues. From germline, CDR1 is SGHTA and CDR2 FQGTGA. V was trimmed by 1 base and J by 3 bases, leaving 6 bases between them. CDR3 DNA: TGTGCCAGCAGCTTAATTTCCGACACCGGGGAGCTGTTTTTT. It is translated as CASSLISDTGELFF. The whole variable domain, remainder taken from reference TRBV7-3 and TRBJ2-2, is GAGVSQTPSNKVTEKGKYVELRCDPISGHTALYWYRQSLGQGPEFLIYFQGTGAADDSGLPNDRFFAVRPEGSVSTLKIQRTERGDSAVYLCASSLISDTGELFFGEGSRLTVL.

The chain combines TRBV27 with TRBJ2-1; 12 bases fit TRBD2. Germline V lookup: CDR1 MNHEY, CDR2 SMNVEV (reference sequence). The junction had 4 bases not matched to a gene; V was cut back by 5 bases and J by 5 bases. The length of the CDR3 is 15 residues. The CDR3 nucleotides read TGTGCCAGCAGTGCACTAGCGGGAGGCGACAATGAGCAGTTCTTC. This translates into CASSALAGGDNEQFF.

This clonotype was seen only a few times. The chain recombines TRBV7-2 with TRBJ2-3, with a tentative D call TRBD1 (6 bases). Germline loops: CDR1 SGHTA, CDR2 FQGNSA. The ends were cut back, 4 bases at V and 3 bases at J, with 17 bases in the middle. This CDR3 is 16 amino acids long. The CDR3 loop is CASSSFPGAGTDTQYF. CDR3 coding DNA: TGTGCCAGCAGCTCGTTCCCAGGGGCCGGGACAGATACGCAGTATTTT.

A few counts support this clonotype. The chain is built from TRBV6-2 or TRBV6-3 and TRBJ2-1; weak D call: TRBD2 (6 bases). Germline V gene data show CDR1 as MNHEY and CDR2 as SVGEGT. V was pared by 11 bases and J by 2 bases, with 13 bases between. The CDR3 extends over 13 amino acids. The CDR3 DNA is TGTGCCGCGGGGTGGGAGCCCTACAATGAGCAGTTCTTC. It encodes CAAGWEPYNEQFF.

Written as DNA, the CDR3 is TGCGCCAGCAGCCTAGGACAGGGGGCGCGGGGAGAGACCCAGTACTTC. Amino acids: CASSLGQGARGETQYF. The gene calls are TRBV5-1 and TRBJ2-5; 11 bases map to TRBD1. V trimming: 4 bases; J trimming: 4 bases; junction bases outside the gene matches: 9. In germline, CDR1 is SGHRS, CDR2 YFSETQ. This CDR3 is 16 amino acids long.

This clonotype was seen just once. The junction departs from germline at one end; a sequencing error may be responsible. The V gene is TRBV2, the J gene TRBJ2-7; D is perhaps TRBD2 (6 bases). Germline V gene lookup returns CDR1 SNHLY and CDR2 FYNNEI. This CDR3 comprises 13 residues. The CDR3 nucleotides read TGTGCCAGCAGAAAAGCGGGTTACTACGAGCCGTACTTC. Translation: CASRKAGYYEPYF.

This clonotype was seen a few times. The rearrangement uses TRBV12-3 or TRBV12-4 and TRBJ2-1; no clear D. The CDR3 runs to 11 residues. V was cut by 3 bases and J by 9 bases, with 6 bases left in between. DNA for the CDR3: TGTGCCAGCAGTTTTCCGGGTGAGCAGTTCTTC. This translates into CASSFPGEQFF.

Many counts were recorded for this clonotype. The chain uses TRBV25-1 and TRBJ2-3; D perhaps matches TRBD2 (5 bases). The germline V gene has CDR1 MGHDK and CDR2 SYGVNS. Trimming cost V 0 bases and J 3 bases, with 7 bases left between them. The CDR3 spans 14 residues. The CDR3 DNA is TGTGCCAGCAGTGAATATCGGAGGACAGATACGCAGTATTTT. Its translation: CASSEYRRTDTQYF.

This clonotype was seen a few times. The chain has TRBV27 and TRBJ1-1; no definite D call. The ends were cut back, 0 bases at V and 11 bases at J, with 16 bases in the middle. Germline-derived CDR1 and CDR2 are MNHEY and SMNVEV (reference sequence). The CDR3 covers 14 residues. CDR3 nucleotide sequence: TGTGCCAGCAGTTTATCGGGCGGCGAGGGTAGGGCTTTCTTT. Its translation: CASSLSGGEGRAFF.

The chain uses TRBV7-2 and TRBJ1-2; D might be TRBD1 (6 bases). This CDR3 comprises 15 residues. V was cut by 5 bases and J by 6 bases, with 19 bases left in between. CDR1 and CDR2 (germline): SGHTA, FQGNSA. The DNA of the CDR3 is TGTGCCAGCAGCCCGGGACAAGCGTTTGGGGATGGCTACACCTTC. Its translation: CASSPGQAFGDGYTF.

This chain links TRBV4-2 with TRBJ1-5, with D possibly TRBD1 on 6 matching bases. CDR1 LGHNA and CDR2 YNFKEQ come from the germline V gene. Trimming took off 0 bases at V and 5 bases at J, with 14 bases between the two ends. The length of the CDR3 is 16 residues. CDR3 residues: CASSQEAGQPYQPQHF. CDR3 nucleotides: TGTGCCAGCAGCCAAGAAGCCGGACAGCCATATCAGCCCCAGCATTTT.

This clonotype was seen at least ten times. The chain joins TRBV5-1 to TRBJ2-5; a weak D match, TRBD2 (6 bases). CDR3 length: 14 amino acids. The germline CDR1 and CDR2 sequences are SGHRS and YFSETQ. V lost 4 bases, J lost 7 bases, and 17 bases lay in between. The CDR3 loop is CASSPYKDGGTQYF. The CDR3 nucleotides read TGCGCCAGCAGCCCCTACAAAGACGGGGGGACCCAGTACTTC.